This TCR beta chain is drawn from a study of CD8+ T cells in alopecia areata. Treatment here: oral pan-JAK inhibitor, 5-10 mg twice daily. The researchers isolated CD4+ and CD8+ T cells from PBMCs by sorting. Following extraction, RNA underwent reverse transcription to cDNA, which served as the sequencing template. Using immunoSEQ multiplex PCR, the repertoire was profiled, and TCRdb retains in-frame clones only, with some absent. The sample carries approximately 210,000 clones, roughly three fifths recorded once. Regarding the study as a whole: Numerous expanded lesional clones remained in scalp and blood during tofacitinib. Affected scalp, especially in alopecia totalis/universalis, had a higher clonality than normal scalp did.

In the case of this clone: The antigen is unknown.

V lost 2 bases and J 6 bases, leaving 6 bases between the germline ends. Germline V CDR1 and CDR2: SGHDT, YYEEEE. The CDR3 consists of 12 residues. This rearrangement joins TRBV5-6 to TRBJ1-5; weak D call: TRBD1 (6 bases). This specimen consisted of CD4+ T cells sorted from blood, obtained at week 44, from a patient treated with tofacitinib. The origin of this receptor is a human donor with alopecia areata. The CDR3 reads CASSFRGQPQHF. The CDR3 region has the DNA TGTGCCAGCAGCTTCAGGGGTCAGCCCCAGCATTTT.